The 27 T cell receptor beta chains reported below all come from one sample, sequenced in a study of T cells in Graves' hyperthyroidism and ophthalmopathy. Researchers took RNA transcripts and amplified the TCR beta CDR3 regions from them. HTBI primers were used for first-round RT-PCR of the TCR CDR3. TCRdb recomputed calls from the multiplex PCR reads with MiXCR, one row per CDR3 protein. The repertoire has over 250,000 distinct CDR3 sequences, 25% to 30% of them found once; the top ten carry roughly a quarter. Sequencing was performed on blood. The receptors stem from a man aged 40-50 years with Graves' hyperthyroidism that later progressed to Graves' ophthalmopathy.

This clonotype was counted at least ten times. The chain couples TRBV30 to TRBJ1-2; D is uncertain. CDR3 length equals 13 residues. The germline V gene encodes CDR1 GTSNPN and CDR2 SVGIG (reference sequence). Trimming left V 4 bases short and J 8 bases short, with 17 bases between. The CDR3 reads CAWKTANMQGYTF. The CDR3, as DNA: TGTGCCTGGAAAACCGCTAACATGCAAGGCTACACCTTC.

This clonotype was picked up many times. The genes are TRBV6-5 and TRBJ1-2; 9 bases match TRBD1. The germline V gene encodes CDR1 MNHEY and CDR2 SVGAGI. The J segment lost 4 bases and the V segment lost 1 base, leaving 7 bases of the junction unmatched. This CDR3 region has 16 residues. CDR3 coding DNA: TGTGCCAGCAGTTACTTTTGGACAGGGGATCCCTATGGCTACACCTTC. This codes for CASSYFWTGDPYGYTF.

The CDR3 spells CASSLQGMETQYF. CDR3 coding DNA: TGCGCCAGCAGCTTACAAGGGATGGAGACCCAGTACTTC. The chain uses TRBV5-1 and TRBJ2-5; D not certain. The CDR3 has 13 residues. Per germline, CDR1 SGHRS and CDR2 YFSETQ. V was clipped by 2 bases and J by 5 bases, with 10 bases between them.

This chain connects TRBV25-1 to TRBJ2-4, with 9 bases fitting TRBD2. V gave up 3 bases and J gave up 1 base; unmatched junction bases: 10. CDR3 length: 18 amino acids. Germline CDR1 and CDR2: MGHDK and SYGVNS. Here the CDR3 DNA reads TGTGCCAGCAGTGATGGGGGAAGCGGGAGGTGGGCCAAAAACATTCAGTACTTC. The encoded protein is CASSDGGSGRWAKNIQYF.

This clonotype has ten or more counts. This chain links TRBV6-5 with TRBJ2-2; tentatively, D is TRBD2 (6 bases). Germline V lookup: CDR1 MNHEY, CDR2 SVGAGI. The CDR3 consists of 17 residues. Trimming stripped 2 bases from V and 5 bases from J, with 18 bases between. The CDR3 DNA reads as TGTGCCAGCAGTTACGACCCCTCGGGACTGGAAACCGGGGAGCTGTTTTTT. Its protein is CASSYDPSGLETGELFF.

This clonotype was counted at least ten times. CDR3 in DNA: TGTGCCAGCAGCAGTTTCTCTAGTTTTACCTACGAGCAGTACTTC. This gives the protein CASSSFSSFTYEQYF. The chain uses TRBV11-2 and TRBJ2-7; the D is unclear. With 5 bases removed from V and 2 bases from J, the gap between germline ends came to 16 bases. CDR3 length: 15 residues. Germline CDR1 SGHAT, CDR2 FQNNGV. The variable domain in full, with the rest retrieved from reference TRBV11-2 and TRBJ2-7, is EAGVAQSPRYKIIEKRQSVAFWCNPISGHATLYWYQQILGQGPKLLIQFQNNGVVDDSQLPKDRFSAERLKGVDSTLKIQPAKLEDSAVYLCASSSFSSFTYEQYFGPGTRLTVT.

Ten or more counts support this clonotype. The V call is TRBV27, the J call TRBJ2-5; the D gene is possibly TRBD2 (5 bases). Trimming stripped 9 bases from V and 4 bases from J, with 15 bases between. CDR1 and CDR2 from the germline V gene are MNHEY and SMNVEV (reference sequence). This CDR3 comprises 13 residues. CDR3 nucleotide sequence: TGTGCCAGGCGGACTCAACAAGGAGAGACCCAGTACTTC. It yields the protein CARRTQQGETQYF.

Regarding this clonotype: Being one base from a much bigger clone, this may be a read error. This chain joins TRBV5-6 and TRBJ1-1; the match to TRBD1 covers 12 bases. Looked up from germline, CDR1 is SGHDT and CDR2 is YYEEEE. This CDR3 is built from 16 residues. CDR3 protein: CVSSEGQGALNTEAFF. For the CDR3, the DNA is TGTGTCAGCAGCGAGGGACAGGGGGCCTTGAACACTGAAGCTTTCTTT.

This clonotype was counted many times. The chain has TRBV2 and TRBJ2-2; D tentatively reads TRBD1 or TRBD2 (5 bases each). V lost 7 bases, J lost 3 bases, and 12 bases lay in between. The CDR3 length is 14 residues. Per the germline V gene, CDR1 is SNHLY and CDR2 is FYNNEI. For the CDR3, the DNA is TGTGCCAGCAACAAGAGGGGCGACACCGGGGAGCTGTTTTTT. Translating gives CASNKRGDTGELFF.

This rearrangement joins TRBV6-1 to TRBJ2-5; TRBD2 aligns across 7 bases. The germline V gene has CDR1 MNHNS and CDR2 SASEGT. The CDR3 is made up of 15 amino acids. With V trimmed by 3 bases and J by 6 bases, 10 bases remained unmatched. The CDR3 DNA follows: TGTGCCAGCAGTGAGGGGTGGACTAGTAAGCAGACCCAGTACTTC. This sequence encodes CASSEGWTSKQTQYF.

This clonotype has at least ten counts. The rearrangement joins TRBV12-3 or TRBV12-4 to TRBJ2-2; D possibly uses TRBD1 or TRBD2 (6 bases each). The CDR3 loop spans 16 amino acids. Trimming stripped 1 base from V and 6 bases from J, with 15 bases between. The CDR3 sequence: CASSLEGGGRSGELFF. The DNA for the CDR3 is TGTGCCAGCAGTTTAGAGGGGGGCGGAAGGTCCGGGGAGCTGTTTTTT.

For this clonotype: Being one base from a much bigger clone, this may be a read error. This chain uses TRBV2 with TRBJ2-7, with D unresolved. The V and J ends lost 5 bases and 3 bases respectively, with 11 bases between them. CDR3 length: 13 residues. Germline values: CDR1 SNHLY, CDR2 FYNNEI. The CDR3 nucleotides read TGTGCCAGCAGTCGCGAAACAAACTACGAGCAGTACTTC. It is translated as CASSRETNYEQYF.

This sequence joins TRBV6-4 and TRBJ2-5; no clear D gene. The CDR3 is 11 residues long. Germline V gene data show CDR1 as MRHNA and CDR2 as SNTAGT. V lost 4 bases to trimming and J lost 5 bases, with 5 bases between them. In nucleotides, the CDR3 is TGTGCCAGCAGTGGGGCGGAGACCCAGTACTTC. This gives the protein CASSGAETQYF.

V and J are TRBV11-2 and TRBJ2-7, with D perhaps matching TRBD2 (6 bases). Looked up from germline, CDR1 is SGHAT and CDR2 is FQNNGV. Trimming left V 5 bases short and J 2 bases short, with 19 bases between. This CDR3 has 16 residues. The CDR3, as DNA: TGTGCCAGCAGCCCGGTGGGAGTCGGGGGTACCTACGAGCAGTACTTC. This codes for CASSPVGVGGTYEQYF.

This clonotype was recorded at least ten times. V gene TRBV20-1 combines with J gene TRBJ2-7; D call uncertain. CDR3 length: 13 amino acids. The V gene's germline CDR1 is DFQATT and CDR2 SNEGSKA (reference sequence). With 0 bases removed from V and 1 base from J, the gap between germline ends came to 7 bases. CDR3 in amino acids: CSARDFSSYEQYF. The CDR3 coding sequence is TGCAGTGCTAGAGATTTTTCTTCCTACGAGCAGTACTTC.

V and J are TRBV6-2 or TRBV6-3 and TRBJ2-7; D perhaps matches TRBD2 (6 bases). The germline V and J ends were trimmed by 5 bases and 5 bases, with 16 bases remaining between them. In germline, CDR1 is MNHEY, CDR2 SVGEGT. CDR3 size: 14 residues. The CDR3 loop is CASSDGTGANEQYF. In nucleotides, the CDR3 is TGTGCCAGCAGTGACGGGACTGGGGCTAACGAGCAGTACTTC.

The gene calls are TRBV6-2 or TRBV6-3 and TRBJ2-7; D is unresolved. The CDR3 loop spans 12 amino acids. V dropped 6 bases and J dropped 7 bases, with 13 bases sitting between them. CDR1 is MNHEY, CDR2 SVGEGT, per germline. The CDR3 DNA sequence: TGTGCCAGCAGCGCCGTCGGATCGGAGCAGTACTTC. This gives the protein CASSAVGSEQYF.

At least ten counts were recorded for this clonotype. V is TRBV20-1 and J is TRBJ1-1; no definite D call. The CDR3 runs 14 residues. Germline lookup yields CDR1 DFQATT and CDR2 SNEGSKA (reference sequence). Trimming shortened V by 4 bases and J by 0 bases, and 12 bases separated the two germline ends. The CDR3 loop reads CSATSTGVNTEAFF. The CDR3 nucleotides are TGCAGTGCTACCTCAACCGGGGTGAACACTGAAGCTTTCTTT.

The CDR3: CASTGGPSYEQYF. The CDR3 DNA follows: TGTGCCAGCACCGGGGGGCCTTCCTACGAGCAGTACTTC. The rearrangement uses TRBV28 and TRBJ2-7; D might be TRBD2 (7 bases). Between the trimmed V and J ends, which lost 7 bases and 1 base, there was a span of 11 bases. The CDR3 covers 13 residues. Germline loops: CDR1 MDHEN, CDR2 SYDVKM.

This clonotype has at least ten counts. Written as DNA, the CDR3 is TGTGCCACCAGTGATCCCCGGGACGGGGAGAACACTGAAGCTTTCTTT. This sequence encodes CATSDPRDGENTEAFF. The chain combines TRBV24-1 with TRBJ1-1; a possible D gene is TRBD1 (5 bases). V shed 3 bases and J shed 1 base, with 14 bases lying between them. The CDR3 is 16 residues long. From germline, CDR1 is KGHDR and CDR2 SFDVKD.

This clonotype was seen many times. V and J are TRBV5-1 and TRBJ2-7; D is perhaps TRBD1 or TRBD2 (5 bases each). The ends were cut back, 1 base at V and 6 bases at J, with 11 bases in the middle. This CDR3 spans 13 amino acids. Germline-derived CDR1 and CDR2 are SGHRS and YFSETQ. The CDR3 reads CASSLPGSSEQYF. The DNA of the CDR3 is TGCGCCAGCAGCTTGCCAGGGAGCTCCGAGCAGTACTTC.

The chain links TRBV11-2 to TRBJ2-7; 7 bases are a match to TRBD1. The CDR3 is 13 residues long. Germline CDR1 and CDR2: SGHAT and FQNNGV. V shed 10 bases, J shed 0 bases, and the junction held 6 bases outside the gene matches. The CDR3 DNA reads TGTGCCATCGAGCCAGGGGGCTCCTACGAGCAGTACTTC. As protein: CAIEPGGSYEQYF.

This clonotype appeared many times. The chain employs TRBV5-1 and TRBJ1-2, with 8 bases identical to TRBD1. Germline CDR1 reads SGHRS; CDR2 reads YFSETQ. This CDR3 is built from 13 residues. The V and J ends lost 4 bases and 8 bases, in that order; junction bases with no gene match: 7. For the CDR3, the DNA is TGCGCCAGCAGCCCAGGCGGACAGGGCGGCTACACCTTC. Translating gives CASSPGGQGGYTF.

This clonotype was seen ten or more times. V usage is TRBV7-2 and J usage is TRBJ2-7; the match to TRBD2 covers 7 bases. Looked up from germline, CDR1 is SGHTA and CDR2 is FQGNSA. Trimming removed 3 bases from V and 4 bases from J; junction bases left unmatched: 6. There are 14 residues in the CDR3. The CDR3 DNA sequence: TGTGCCAGCAGCTTCGGACTAGACGATTACGAGCAGTACTTC. As protein: CASSFGLDDYEQYF.

The chain couples TRBV7-6 to TRBJ1-1; TRBD1 matches at 7 bases. In germline, CDR1 is SGHVS, CDR2 FNYEAQ. The CDR3 extends over 14 amino acids. The ends lost 5 bases at V and 4 bases at J; junction bases unmatched: 7. CDR3 sequence: CASSPDRDGTEAFF. The CDR3 nucleotides are TGTGCCAGCAGCCCTGACAGGGATGGCACTGAAGCTTTCTTT.

The gene calls are TRBV6-1 and TRBJ2-7; TRBD1 is a possible D gene (6 bases). Germline loops: CDR1 MNHNS, CDR2 SASEGT. V was clipped by 7 bases and J by 3 bases, with 13 bases between them. This CDR3 is built from 13 residues. The CDR3 reads CASIGDTYYEQYF. The CDR3 DNA reads TGTGCCAGCATCGGGGACACCTACTACGAGCAGTACTTC.

This clonotype was recorded many times. The chain employs TRBV10-3 and TRBJ2-1; D unresolved. V lost 8 bases to trimming and J lost 7 bases, with 12 bases between them. Germline V gene data show CDR1 as ENHRY and CDR2 as SYGVKD. The CDR3 length is 12 residues. The CDR3 DNA sequence: TGTGCCATCGGTCCGGGTAGGAATGAGCAGTTCTTC. This gives the protein CAIGPGRNEQFF.